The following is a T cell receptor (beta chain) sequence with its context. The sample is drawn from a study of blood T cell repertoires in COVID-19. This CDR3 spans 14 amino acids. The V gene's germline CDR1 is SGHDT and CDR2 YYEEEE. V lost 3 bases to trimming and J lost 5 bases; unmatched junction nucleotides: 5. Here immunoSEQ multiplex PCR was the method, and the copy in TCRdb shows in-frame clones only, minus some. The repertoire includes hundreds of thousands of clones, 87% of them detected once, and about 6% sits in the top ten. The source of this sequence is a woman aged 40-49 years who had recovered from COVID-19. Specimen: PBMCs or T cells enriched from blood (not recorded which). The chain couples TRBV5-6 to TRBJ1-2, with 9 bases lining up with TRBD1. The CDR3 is CASSWTGVGYGYTF. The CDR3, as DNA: TGTGCCAGCAGCTGGACAGGGGTAGGATATGGCTACACCTTC.